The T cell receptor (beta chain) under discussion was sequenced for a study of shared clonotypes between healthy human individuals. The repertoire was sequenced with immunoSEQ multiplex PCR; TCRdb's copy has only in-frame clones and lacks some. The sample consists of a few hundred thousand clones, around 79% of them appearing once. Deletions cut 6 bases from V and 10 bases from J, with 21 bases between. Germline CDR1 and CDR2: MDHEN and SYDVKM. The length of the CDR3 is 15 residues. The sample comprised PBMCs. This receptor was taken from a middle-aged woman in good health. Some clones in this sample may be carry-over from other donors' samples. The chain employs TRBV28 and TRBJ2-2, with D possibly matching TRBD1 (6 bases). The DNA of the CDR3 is TGTGCCAGCAGGCCCCCGGGCAGGGGCGATTCGGAGCTGTTTTTT. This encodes CASRPPGRGDSELFF.